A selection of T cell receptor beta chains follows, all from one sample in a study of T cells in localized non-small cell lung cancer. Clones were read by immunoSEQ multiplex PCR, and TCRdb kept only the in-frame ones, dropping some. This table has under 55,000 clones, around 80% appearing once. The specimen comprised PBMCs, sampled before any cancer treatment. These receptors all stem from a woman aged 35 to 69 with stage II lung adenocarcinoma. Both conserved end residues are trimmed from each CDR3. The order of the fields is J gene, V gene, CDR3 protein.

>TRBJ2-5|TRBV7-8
ASSPERGAGETQY
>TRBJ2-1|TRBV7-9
ASSLPRRLAGGRNEQF
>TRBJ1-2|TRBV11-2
ASSFDGETNYGYT
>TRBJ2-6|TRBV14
ASSHVGSRPGFEPGVLT
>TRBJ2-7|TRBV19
ASSFPGTGTYEQY
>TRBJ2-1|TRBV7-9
ASTPGLASYNEQF
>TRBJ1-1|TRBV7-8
ASSLRQYTEAF
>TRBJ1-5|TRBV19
ASYDPGHAINQPQH
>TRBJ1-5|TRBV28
ASSFKENSNQPQH
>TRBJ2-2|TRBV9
ASRDSGGMHTGELF
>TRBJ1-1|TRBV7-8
ASSPLSQGLNTEAF
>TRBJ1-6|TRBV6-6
ATGEGSYNSPLH
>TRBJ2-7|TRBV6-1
ASSGGVTYEQY
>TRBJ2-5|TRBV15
ATSRDRKRLQETQY
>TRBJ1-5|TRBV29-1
SVGHSGPQH
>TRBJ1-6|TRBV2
ASSGQGAQNNSPLH
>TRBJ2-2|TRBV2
ASKGQGSNTGELF
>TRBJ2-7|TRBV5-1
ASSLGQDPYEQY
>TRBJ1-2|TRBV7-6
ASSSGQHLDGYT
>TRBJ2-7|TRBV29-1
SVITGQRGRYEQY
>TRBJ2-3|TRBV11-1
ASSLEFTGPDTQY
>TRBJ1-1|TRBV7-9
ASSSRVLGSTEAF
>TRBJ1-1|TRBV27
ASSLRDTRLNTEAF
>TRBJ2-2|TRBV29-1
SVEAPQARELF
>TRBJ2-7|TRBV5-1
ASSLTGQGGRPMDEQY
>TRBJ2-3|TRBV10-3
AAGTSTDTQY
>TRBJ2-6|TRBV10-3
AISGQSPSVRANVLT
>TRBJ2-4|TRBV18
ASSPPLTGAKNIQY
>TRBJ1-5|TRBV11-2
ASSLASGGVQPQH
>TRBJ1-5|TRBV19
ASSTLTVNQPQH
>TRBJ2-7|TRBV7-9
ASSSETGAYEQY
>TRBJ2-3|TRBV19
ASSIVTAGGTQY
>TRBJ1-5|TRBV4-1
ASSQDSDTGAYQPQH
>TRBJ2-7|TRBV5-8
ASSLETSYEQY
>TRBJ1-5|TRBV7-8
ASSFTAGALGQPQH
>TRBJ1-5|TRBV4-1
ASSQVTGQGGNQPQH
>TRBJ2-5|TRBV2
ASSPKSGVETQY
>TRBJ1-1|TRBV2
ASRYEGAQTPEAF
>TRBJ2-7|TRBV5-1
ASSLSGETYEQY
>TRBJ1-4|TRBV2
ASSEEGSGEKLF
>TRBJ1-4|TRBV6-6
ASLRDSDEKLF
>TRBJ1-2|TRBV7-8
ASSALGGGYGYT
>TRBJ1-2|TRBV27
ASSPLLDPANYGYT
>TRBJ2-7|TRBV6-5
ASKATSGLYEQY
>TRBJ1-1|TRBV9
ASSEGSGTEAF
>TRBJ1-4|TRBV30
AWTGTTNEKLF
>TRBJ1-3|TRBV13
ASSFRTAQRTGNTIY
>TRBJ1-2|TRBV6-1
ASSARDLNYGYT
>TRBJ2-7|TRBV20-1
SASSQYEQY
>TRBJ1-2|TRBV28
ASSFRQGVLYGYT
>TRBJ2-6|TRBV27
ASSFWESGANVLT
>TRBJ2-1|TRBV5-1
ASSLIGEKYNEQF